This TCR beta chain was obtained from a study of blood T cell repertoires in COVID-19. For the study at large: T cells, B-cell-depleted T cells, or PBMCs provided the cDNA or gDNA that served as material.

The CDR3 runs 17 residues. Germline loops: CDR1 KGHSH, CDR2 LQKENI. With V trimmed by 5 bases and J by 3 bases, 14 bases remained unmatched. TCRdb keeps only in-frame clones here, not all; method: immunoSEQ multiplex PCR. The data hold approximately 110,000 clones, with roughly 80% observed a single time. Source material: peripheral blood. This TCR was sampled from a woman aged 40 to 50 with acute or convalescent COVID-19. J is TRBJ1-1 and V is TRBV18, with 8 bases lining up with TRBD1. The CDR3 DNA sequence: TGTGCCAGCTCAATAGACTATGCAGGGGGCGCAGACACTGAAGCTTTCTTT. Residues: CASSIDYAGGADTEAFF. Drawing the rest from reference TRBV18 and TRBJ1-1, the complete variable domain is NAGVMQNPRHLVRRRGQEARLRCSPMKGHSHVYWYRQLPEEGLKFMVYLQKENIIDESGMPKERFSAEFPKEGPSILRIQQVVRGDSAAYFCASSIDYAGGADTEAFFGQGTRLTVV.